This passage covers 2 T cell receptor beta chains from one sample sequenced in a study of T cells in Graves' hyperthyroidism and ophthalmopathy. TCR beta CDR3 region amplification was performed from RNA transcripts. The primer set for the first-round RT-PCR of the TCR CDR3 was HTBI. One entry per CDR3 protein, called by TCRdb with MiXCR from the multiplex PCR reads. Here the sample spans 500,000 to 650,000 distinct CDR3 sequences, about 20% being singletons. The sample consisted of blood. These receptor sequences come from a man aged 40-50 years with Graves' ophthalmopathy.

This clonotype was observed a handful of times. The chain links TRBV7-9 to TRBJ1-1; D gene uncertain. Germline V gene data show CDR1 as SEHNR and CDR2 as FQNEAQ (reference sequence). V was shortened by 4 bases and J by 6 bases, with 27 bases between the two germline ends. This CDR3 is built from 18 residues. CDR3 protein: CASSSTRSEALDRSEAFF. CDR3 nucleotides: TGTGCCAGCAGCTCCACGCGTTCGGAGGCCCTTGATCGCTCTGAAGCTTTCTTT.

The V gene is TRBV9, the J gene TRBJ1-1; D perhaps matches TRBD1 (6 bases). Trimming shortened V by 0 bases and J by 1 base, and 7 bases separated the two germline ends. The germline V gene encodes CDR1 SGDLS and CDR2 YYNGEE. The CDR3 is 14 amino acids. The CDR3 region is CASSVGGQNTEAFF. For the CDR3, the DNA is TGTGCCAGCAGCGTAGGGGGGCAGAACACTGAAGCTTTCTTT.